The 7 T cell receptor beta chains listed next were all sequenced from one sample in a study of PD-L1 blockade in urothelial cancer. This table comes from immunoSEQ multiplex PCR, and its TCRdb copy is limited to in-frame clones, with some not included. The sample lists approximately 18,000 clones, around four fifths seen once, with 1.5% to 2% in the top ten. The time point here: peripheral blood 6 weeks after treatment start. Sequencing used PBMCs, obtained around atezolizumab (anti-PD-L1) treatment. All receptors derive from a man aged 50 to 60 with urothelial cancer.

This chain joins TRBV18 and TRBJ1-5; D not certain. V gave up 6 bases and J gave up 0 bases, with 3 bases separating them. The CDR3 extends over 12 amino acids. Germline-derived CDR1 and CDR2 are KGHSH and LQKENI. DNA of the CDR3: TGTGCCAGCTCCCGTAGCAATCAGCCCCAGCATTTT. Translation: CASSRSNQPQHF. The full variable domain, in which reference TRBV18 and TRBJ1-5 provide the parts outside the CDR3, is NAGVMQNPRHLVRRRGQEARLRCSPMKGHSHVYWYRQLPEEGLKFMVYLQKENIIDESGMPKERFSAEFPKEGPSILRIQQVVRGDSAAYFCASSRSNQPQHFGDGTRLSIL.

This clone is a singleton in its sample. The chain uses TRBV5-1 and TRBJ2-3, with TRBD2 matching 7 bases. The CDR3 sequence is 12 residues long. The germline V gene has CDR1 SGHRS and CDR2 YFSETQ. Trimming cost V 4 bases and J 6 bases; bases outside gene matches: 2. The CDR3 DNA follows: TGCGCCAGCAGCCTACTAGCGGATACGCAGTATTTT. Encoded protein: CASSLLADTQYF.

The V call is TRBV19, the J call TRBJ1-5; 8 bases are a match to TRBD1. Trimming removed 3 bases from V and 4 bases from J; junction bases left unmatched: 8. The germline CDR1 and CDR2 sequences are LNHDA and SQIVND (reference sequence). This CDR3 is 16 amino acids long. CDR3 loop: CASSMVGQGANQPQHF. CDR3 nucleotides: TGTGCCAGTAGTATGGTCGGGCAGGGGGCAAATCAGCCCCAGCATTTT.

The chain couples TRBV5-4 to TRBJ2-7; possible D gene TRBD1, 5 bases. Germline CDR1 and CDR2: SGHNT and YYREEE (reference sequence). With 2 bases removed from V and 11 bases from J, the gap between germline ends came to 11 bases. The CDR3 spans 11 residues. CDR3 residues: CASSLGAIEYF. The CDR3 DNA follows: TGTGCCAGCAGCTTAGGGGCGATCGAGTACTTC.

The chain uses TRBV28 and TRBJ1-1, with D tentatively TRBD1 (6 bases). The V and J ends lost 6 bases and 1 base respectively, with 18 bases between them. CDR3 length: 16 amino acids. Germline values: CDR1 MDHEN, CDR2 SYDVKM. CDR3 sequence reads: CASSPSAGGRNTEAFF. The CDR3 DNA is TGTGCCAGCAGCCCCAGCGCGGGGGGCAGGAACACTGAAGCTTTCTTT.

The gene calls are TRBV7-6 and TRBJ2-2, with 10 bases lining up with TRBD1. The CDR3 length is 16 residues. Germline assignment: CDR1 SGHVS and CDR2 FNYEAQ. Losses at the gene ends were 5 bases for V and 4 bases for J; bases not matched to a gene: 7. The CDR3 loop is CASSRRDRGGTGELFF. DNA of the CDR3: TGTGCCAGCAGCCGCCGGGACAGGGGTGGCACCGGGGAGCTGTTTTTT. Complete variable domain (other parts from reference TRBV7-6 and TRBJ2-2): GAGVSQSPRYKVTKRGQDVALRCDPISGHVSLYWYRQALGQGPEFLTYFNYEAQQDKSGLPNDRFSAERPEGSISTLTIQRTEQRDSAMYRCASSRRDRGGTGELFFGEGSRLTVL.

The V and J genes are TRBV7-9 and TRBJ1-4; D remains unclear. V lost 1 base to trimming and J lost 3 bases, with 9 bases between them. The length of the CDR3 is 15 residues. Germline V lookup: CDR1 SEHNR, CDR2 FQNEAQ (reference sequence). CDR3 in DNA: TGTGCCAGCAGCTTAGGGGCGGGGTCTAATGAAAAACTGTTTTTT. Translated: CASSLGAGSNEKLFF.